Below are 19 T cell receptor beta chains sequenced from a single sample in a study of blood T cell repertoires in COVID-19. Libraries were prepared by immunoSEQ multiplex PCR; TCRdb keeps only in-frame clonotypes and omits some of them. Here the sample spans about 260,000 clones, 65% to 90% being singletons. Sequenced sample: peripheral blood. The receptors come from a man aged 25 to 40 with active or convalescent COVID-19.

The V and J genes are TRBV19 and TRBJ2-4; D gene ambiguous. There are 14 residues in the CDR3. From germline, CDR1 is LNHDA and CDR2 SQIVND (reference sequence). Trimming left V 5 bases short and J 8 bases short, with 16 bases between. The CDR3, as DNA: TGTGCCAGTAGTCCCCCAGGTGGTCTGGACATTCAGTACTTC. Protein product: CASSPPGGLDIQYF.

This chain joins TRBV18 and TRBJ1-2; D remains unclear. The ends were cut back, 4 bases at V and 4 bases at J, with 16 bases in the middle. Germline loops: CDR1 KGHSH, CDR2 LQKENI. This CDR3 is built from 15 residues. Written as DNA, the CDR3 is TGTGCCAGCTCACGAACCTCGTCCGGGGTCTATGGCTACACCTTC. Protein: CASSRTSSGVYGYTF.

In its sample, this clone was seen a few times. The chain uses TRBV11-2 and TRBJ2-7; D gene ambiguous. Per the germline V gene, CDR1 is SGHAT and CDR2 is FQNNGV. The CDR3 covers 11 residues. The ends were cut back, 4 bases at V and 3 bases at J, with 4 bases in the middle. CDR3: CASSSLYEQYF. The CDR3 DNA sequence: TGTGCCAGCAGCTCCCTCTACGAGCAGTACTTC.

This clone was seen more than once but under ten times. The chain is built from TRBV6-5 and TRBJ1-5; the match to TRBD1 covers 7 bases. Trimming took 0 bases from V and 6 from J; bases not matched to a gene: 5. The CDR3 runs to 15 residues. The germline V gene has CDR1 MNHEY and CDR2 SVGAGI. The DNA for the CDR3 is TGTGCCAGCAGTTACTCGAACAGGGGTGGTCAGCCCCAGCATTTT. The encoded protein is CASSYSNRGGQPQHF.

V usage is TRBV15 and J usage is TRBJ1-4; the match to TRBD1 covers 8 bases. This CDR3 region has 15 residues. The J segment lost 8 bases and the V segment lost 4 bases, leaving 9 bases of the junction unmatched. CDR1 is LNHNV, CDR2 YYDKDF, per germline (reference sequence). The CDR3 loop is CATSTMTGDYEKLFF. CDR3 bases: TGTGCCACCAGCACAATGACAGGGGATTACGAAAAACTGTTTTTT.

This rearrangement joins TRBV6-5 to TRBJ2-1, with 8 bases identical to TRBD1. Germline trimming cut 2 bases from V and 0 bases from J; bases unmatched to any gene: 3. Germline V gives CDR1 MNHEY, CDR2 SVGAGI. CDR3 length: 16 amino acids. The CDR3 sequence is CASSYTDRASYNEQFF. DNA of the CDR3: TGTGCCAGCAGTTACACGGACAGGGCCTCCTACAATGAGCAGTTCTTC.

This chain uses TRBV5-1 with TRBJ1-3, with D hard to call. The germline V gene has CDR1 SGHRS and CDR2 YFSETQ. This CDR3 region has 17 residues. V was pared by 3 bases and J by 0 bases, with 16 bases between. CDR3 loop: CASSSADLRYSGNTIYF. The CDR3 DNA reads TGCGCCAGCAGCTCGGCGGATCTTAGGTACTCTGGAAACACCATATATTTT. Complete variable domain (other parts from reference TRBV5-1 and TRBJ1-3): KAGVTQTPRYLIKTRGQQVTLSCSPISGHRSVSWYQQTPGQGLQFLFEYFSETQRNKGNFPGRFSGRQFSNSRSEMNVSTLELGDSALYLCASSSADLRYSGNTIYFGEGSWLTVV.

This clone came up a few times. The chain has TRBV5-1 and TRBJ2-1; 11 bases map to TRBD2. This CDR3 region has 16 residues. The trim removed 6 bases at V and 1 base at J, leaving 6 bases unmatched. Germline loops: CDR1 SGHRS, CDR2 YFSETQ. In DNA form, the CDR3 reads TGCGCCAGCACCTCTTTAGCGGGGGGGTCCTACAATGAGCAGTTCTTC. Amino acids: CASTSLAGGSYNEQFF.

The chain employs TRBV19 and TRBJ1-1, with 10 bases aligning to TRBD1. This CDR3 comprises 16 residues. Germline V gene sequence: CDR1 LNHDA, CDR2 SQIVND (reference sequence). Losses at the gene ends were 6 bases for V and 1 base for J; bases not matched to a gene: 8. The CDR3 sequence is CASSPRTGGGNTEAFF. DNA for the CDR3: TGTGCCAGTAGCCCACGGACAGGGGGTGGGAACACTGAAGCTTTCTTT.

The genes are TRBV19 and TRBJ1-6; 9 bases match TRBD1. The germline V gene has CDR1 LNHDA and CDR2 SQIVND (reference sequence). The V gene end was trimmed by 7 bases and the J gene end by 9 bases; junction bases not matched to a gene: 7. The CDR3 runs 14 residues. DNA of the CDR3: TGTGCCAGTACCGCTGGACAGGGGTCTTCACCCCTCCACTTT. Translating it yields CASTAGQGSSPLHF.

The chain uses TRBV29-1 and TRBJ2-3, with D perhaps matching TRBD2 (6 bases). Germline CDR1 reads SQVTM; CDR2 reads ANQGSEA. Trimming took 3 bases from V and 3 from J, leaving 16 bases between them. This CDR3 has 15 amino acids. The CDR3 here is CSVEVPEGNTDTQYF. CDR3 coding DNA: TGCAGCGTTGAGGTTCCGGAGGGGAATACAGATACGCAGTATTTT.

This chain uses TRBV29-1 with TRBJ2-7, with D perhaps matching TRBD2 (7 bases). Germline V gene lookup returns CDR1 SQVTM and CDR2 ANQGSEA. This CDR3 spans 13 amino acids. V was clipped by 4 bases and J by 7 bases, with 17 bases between them. The CDR3 DNA follows: TGCAGCGTTGTGGGGGGGGGCGGATTGGAGCAGTACTTC. Translated, it gives CSVVGGGGLEQYF.

This clone was picked up one time. The rearrangement joins TRBV6-9 to TRBJ1-1, with TRBD1 identical over 8 bases. In germline, CDR1 is MNHGY, CDR2 SVAAGI. The CDR3 consists of 15 residues. The CDR3 region is CASPLVTGAKTEAFF. The CDR3 DNA reads as TGTGCATCGCCACTGGTGACAGGGGCGAAAACTGAAGCTTTCTTT.

The rearrangement links TRBV5-8 to TRBJ1-6, with TRBD1 identical over 7 bases. V lost 4 bases to trimming and J lost 8 bases; unmatched junction nucleotides: 9. Germline lookup yields CDR1 SGHTS and CDR2 YDEGEE. This CDR3 is 15 amino acids long. The CDR3 sequence: CASSLGWDSDSPLHF. The CDR3, as DNA: TGTGCCAGCAGCCTCGGCTGGGACAGTGATTCACCCCTCCACTTT. Using reference TRBV5-8 and TRBJ1-6 for the parts outside the CDR3, the full variable domain is EAGVTQSPTHLIKTRGQQATLRCSPISGHTSVYWYQQALGLGLQFLLWYDEGEERNRGNFPPRFSGRQFPNYSSELNVNALELEDSALYLCASSLGWDSDSPLHFGNGTRLTVT.

The chain is built from TRBV4-2 and TRBJ2-7; 10 bases agree with TRBD2. The germline CDR1 and CDR2 sequences are LGHNA and YNFKEQ. V trimming: 0 bases; J trimming: 0 bases; junction bases outside the gene matches: 2. This CDR3 is built from 16 residues. CDR3 DNA sequence: TGTGCCAGCAGCCAAGACTCTAGCGGGGGCTCCTACGAGCAGTACTTC. Translated: CASSQDSSGGSYEQYF.

This rearrangement joins TRBV5-1 to TRBJ2-1, with D perhaps matching TRBD1 (6 bases). Germline CDR1 and CDR2: SGHRS and YFSETQ. This CDR3 has 14 residues. Trimming took 5 bases from V and 7 from J, leaving 16 bases between them. DNA for the CDR3: TGCGCCAGCAGTCTAGAGGCAGGGGTTAATGAGCAGTTCTTC. The encoded protein is CASSLEAGVNEQFF.

The V call is TRBV10-2, the J call TRBJ2-7; TRBD1 aligns across 7 bases. With 6 bases clipped from V and 3 bases from J, the junction kept 5 bases outside the gene matches. This CDR3 region has 13 residues. Germline lookup yields CDR1 WSHSY and CDR2 SAAADI. The CDR3 coding sequence is TGCGCCAGCAGGGGACAGAGCCTCTACGAGCAGTACTTC. This gives the protein CASRGQSLYEQYF.

This sequence joins TRBV6-5 and TRBJ1-1, with D perhaps matching TRBD1 (5 bases). The CDR3 loop spans 13 amino acids. Germline V gene lookup returns CDR1 MNHEY and CDR2 SVGAGI. V was pared by 6 bases and J by 1 base, with 9 bases between. This CDR3 is CASSRVGNTEAFF. In DNA form, the CDR3 reads TGTGCCAGCAGCAGGGTAGGGAACACTGAAGCTTTCTTT.

V and J are TRBV15 and TRBJ1-2; D is ambiguous. Trimming stripped 0 bases from V and 4 bases from J, with 12 bases between. The CDR3 length is 15 residues. The germline CDR1 and CDR2 sequences are LNHNV and YYDKDF (reference sequence). The CDR3 loop is CATSRDRVVSYGYTF. The DNA for the CDR3 is TGTGCCACCAGCAGAGATCGTGTAGTGAGCTATGGCTACACCTTC.